The clone carrying this T cell receptor (beta chain) was observed a few times. Treatment noted: some 20 received Ad26.COV2.S at low or high dose, single or two shots; several received placebo; per-sample allocation not given. Day 63 after the first vaccine or placebo injection was the time point for sampling. In the vaccine, an Ad26 vector expressed the SARS-CoV-2 spike of the Wuhan strain. This entry is derived from a study of Ad26.COV2.S vaccination and SARS-CoV-2 variants. TCRdb's table, derived via immunoSEQ multiplex PCR, lists solely in-frame clones and lacks some. In the table there are about half a million clones, approximately 90% of which are singletons. Germline CDR1 reads KGHSH; CDR2 reads LQKENI. The CDR3 length is 13 residues. Losses at the gene ends were 4 bases for V and 8 bases for J; bases not matched to a gene: 4.

The clonotype comes from a person aged 18-65 years who received the Ad26.COV2.S COVID-19 vaccine or a placebo. The chain joins TRBV18 to TRBJ1-4; TRBD1 agrees at 7 bases. The sequencing used peripheral blood, collected in a trial of Ad26.COV2.S vaccine versus placebo. CDR3 amino acids: CASSRQGKEKLFF. CDR3 DNA: TGTGCCAGCTCACGACAGGGAAAAGAAAAACTGTTTTTT.